A single sample gave rise to the 5 T cell receptor beta chains below, sequenced in a study of T-cell reconstitution after alpha-beta-depleted transplantation in children. Preparation of the TCRbeta library used unique molecular identifiers. A single record per CDR3 protein comes from TCRdb applying MiXCR to the PCR reads. The sample includes about 260,000 distinct CDR3 sequences, less than 9% of them seen just once. Specimen: PBMCs, mostly from graft donor cells, collected 180 days after TCRalphabeta/CD19-depleted stem cell transplant. Every receptor here comes from a male patient younger than 18 who had a stem cell transplant for acute lymphoblastic leukemia, so the T cells may come from the graft donor.

With regard to this clonotype: Compared with germline, one end of the junction differs, possibly owing to a read error. CDR3 protein: CAGSLWGRPDSSIQSVSYNEQFF. CDR3 sequence (DNA): TGTGCCGGCAGTTTATGGGGGAGACCGGACTCCTCTATCCAATCGGTGTCCTACAATGAGCAGTTCTTC. The rearrangement links TRBV27 to TRBJ2-1; either TRBD1 or TRBD2 may supply D (5 bases each). This CDR3 region has 23 residues. Germline lookup yields CDR1 MNHEY and CDR2 SMNVEV (reference sequence).

This clonotype was detected many times. This rearrangement joins TRBV9 to TRBJ2-1; tentative D call: TRBD2 (6 bases). This CDR3 contains 15 residues. Germline CDR1 and CDR2: SGDLS and YYNGEE. The V and J ends lost 0 bases and 1 base respectively, with 8 bases between them. The CDR3, as DNA: TGTGCCAGCAGCGTAGTGGGACTGTCCTACAATGAGCAGTTCTTC. Its translation: CASSVVGLSYNEQFF.

This clonotype was seen a few times. The rearrangement links TRBV7-8 to TRBJ2-7; possibly TRBD1 or TRBD2 for D (6 bases each). V was trimmed by 0 bases and J by 1 base, leaving 16 bases between them. This CDR3 comprises 17 residues. Germline V CDR1 and CDR2: SGHVS, FQNEAQ. CDR3 region: CASSLAYGGPRSYEQYF. In DNA form, the CDR3 reads TGTGCCAGCAGCTTAGCGTATGGGGGGCCCAGGTCCTACGAGCAGTACTTC.

At least ten counts were recorded for this clonotype. The J gene is TRBJ2-7, the V gene TRBV4-2, with 10 bases fitting TRBD2. The CDR3 runs to 19 residues. The V segment lost 0 bases and the J segment 3 bases; nucleotides outside the gene matches: 14. Germline V gene data show CDR1 as LGHNA and CDR2 as YNFKEQ. The CDR3, as DNA: TGTGCCAGCAGCCAAGATCTAAGGCTAGCGGGAGCCTTGATCTACGAGCAGTACTTC. Its protein is CASSQDLRLAGALIYEQYF.

At least ten counts were recorded for this clonotype. One junction end does not reproduce the germline sequence, and a read error may be involved. The chain carries TRBV4-2 and TRBJ1-6; D is undetermined. CDR3 length: 14 amino acids. Germline assignment: CDR1 LGHNA and CDR2 YNFKEQ. This CDR3 reads CASSQVLLNSPLHF. The CDR3 region has the DNA TGTGCCAGCAGTCAAGTACTGCTGAATTCACCCCTCCACTTT.